A few counts support the clone carrying this T cell receptor (beta chain). Antigen: not known. Pooled together were second doses at about 4 or about 12 weeks. TCRdb's table, derived via immunoSEQ multiplex PCR, lists solely in-frame clones and lacks some. The sample carries around 80,000 clones, roughly four fifths recorded once. This entry comes from a study of T cell responses to AZD1222 COVID-19 vaccine. Whole-study findings and limits: None of the repertoires were sampled until the peak T cell response had passed. Unmutated variant regions are reportedly the target of nearly half of TCRs that are spike-specific.

The CDR3 has 15 amino acids. Trimming left V 0 bases short and J 2 bases short, with 12 bases between. Germline lookup yields CDR1 SGHKS and CDR2 YYEKEE (reference sequence). The V call is TRBV5-5, the J call TRBJ2-7, with D unresolved. The sequencing used peripheral blood, collected 28 days after the second AZD1222 dose. This receptor was identified in an adult who received the AZD1222 COVID-19 vaccine. The CDR3 DNA is TGTGCCAGCAGCTTGGCCCAGCCCACACCCTACGAGCAGTACTTC. This codes for CASSLAQPTPYEQYF.